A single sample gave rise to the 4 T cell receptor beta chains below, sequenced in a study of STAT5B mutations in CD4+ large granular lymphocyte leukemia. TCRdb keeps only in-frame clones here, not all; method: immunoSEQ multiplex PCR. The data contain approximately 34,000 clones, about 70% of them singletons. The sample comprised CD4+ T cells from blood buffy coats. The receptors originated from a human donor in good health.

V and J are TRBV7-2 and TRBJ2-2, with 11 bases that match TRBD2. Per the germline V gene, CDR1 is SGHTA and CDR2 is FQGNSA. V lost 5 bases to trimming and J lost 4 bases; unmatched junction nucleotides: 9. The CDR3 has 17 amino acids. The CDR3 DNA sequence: TGTGCCAGCAGCCTCTCGAGGACTAGCGGGTTCACCGGGGAGCTGTTTTTT. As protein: CASSLSRTSGFTGELFF.

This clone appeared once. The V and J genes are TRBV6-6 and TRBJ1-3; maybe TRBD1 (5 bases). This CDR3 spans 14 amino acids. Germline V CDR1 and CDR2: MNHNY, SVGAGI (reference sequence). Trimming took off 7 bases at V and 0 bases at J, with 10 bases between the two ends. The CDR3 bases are TGTGCCAGCACCGGGGGTAACTCTGGAAACACCATATATTTT. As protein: CASTGGNSGNTIYF.

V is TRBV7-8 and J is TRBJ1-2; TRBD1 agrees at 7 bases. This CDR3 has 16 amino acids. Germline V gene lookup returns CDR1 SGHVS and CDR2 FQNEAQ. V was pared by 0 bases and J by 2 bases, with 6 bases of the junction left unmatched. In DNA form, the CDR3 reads TGTGCCAGCAGCTTAGCGAGGGCAGGGGGGAACTATGGCTACACCTTC. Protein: CASSLARAGGNYGYTF. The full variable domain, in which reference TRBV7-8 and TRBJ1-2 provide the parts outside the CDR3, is GAGVSQSPRYKVAKRGQDVALRCDPISGHVSLFWYQQALGQGPEFLTYFQNEAQLDKSGLPSDRFFAERPEGSVSTLKIQRTQQEDSAVYLCASSLARAGGNYGYTFGSGTRLTVV.

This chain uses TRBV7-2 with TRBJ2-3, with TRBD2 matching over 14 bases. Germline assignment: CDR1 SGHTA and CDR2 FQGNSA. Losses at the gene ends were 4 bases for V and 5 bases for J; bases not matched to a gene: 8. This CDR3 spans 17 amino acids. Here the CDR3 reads CASSSTWTSGGLDTQYF. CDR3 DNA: TGTGCCAGCAGCTCAACCTGGACTAGCGGGGGGCTAGATACGCAGTATTTT. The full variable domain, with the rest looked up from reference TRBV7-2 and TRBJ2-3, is GAGVSQSPSNKVTEKGKDVELRCDPISGHTALYWYRQSLGQGLEFLIYFQGNSAPDKSGLPSDRFSAERTGGSVSTLTIQRTQQEDSAVYLCASSSTWTSGGLDTQYFGPGTRLTVL.